The rows below give T cell receptor beta chains drawn from one sample of a study of spatial heterogeneity in lung cancer. One entry per CDR3 protein, called by TCRdb with MiXCR from the 5' RACE reads. The sample carries roughly 5,800 distinct CDR3 sequences, 14% recorded once. Sequenced material: lung tumor tissue, taken at surgery. These receptor sequences come from a male donor with early-stage non-small cell lung cancer. Each CDR3 is given with its conserved first and last residue. The D gene is left open where the match is weak. Clone size is given for some rows only: seen once, a few or many times, or a class if the clone is expanded.

j_call v_call d_call clone_size cdr3_aa cdr3_nt
TRBJ2-5 TRBV20-1 NA medium-sized CSARDRLAKETQYF TGCAGTGCTAGAGATAGGCTAGCGAAAGAGACCCAGTACTTC
TRBJ1-1 TRBV7-9 NA many CASSLEIGEAFF TGTGCCAGCAGTTTAGAGATAGGCGAAGCTTTCTTT
TRBJ2-2 TRBV7-8 NA many CASSLLRTGELFF TGTGCCAGCAGCTTACTTAGAACCGGGGAGCTGTTTTTT
TRBJ1-5 TRBV20-1 NA medium-sized CSARDESGRRSNQPQHF TGCAGTGCTAGAGACGAGAGCGGTCGGCGGAGCAATCAGCCCCAGCATTTT
TRBJ2-1 TRBV6-4 TRBD2 few CASSVGLAGVDEQFF TGTGCCAGCAGTGTCGGTCTAGCGGGAGTCGATGAGCAGTTCTTC
TRBJ2-7 TRBV12-3/TRBV12-4 NA NA CASSLGGSLAYEQYF TGTGCCAGCAGTTTAGGAGGGTCCCTCGCCTACGAGCAGTACTTC
TRBJ2-2 TRBV28 NA NA CASSLPGDTGELFF TGTGCCAGCAGTTTACCAGGGGACACCGGGGAGCTGTTTTTT
TRBJ2-1 TRBV20-1 NA medium-sized CSASIGGRSVNEQFF TGCAGTGCTAGTATCGGCGGACGGAGTGTCAATGAGCAGTTCTTC
TRBJ1-2 TRBV27 NA many CASRAQWVRDGYTF TGTGCCAGCCGCGCACAATGGGTACGTGATGGCTACACCTTC
TRBJ2-4 TRBV4-1 NA medium-sized CASSQDGGTGNIQYF TGCGCCAGCAGCCAAGACGGGGGGACAGGAAACATTCAGTACTTC
TRBJ2-1 TRBV7-2 TRBD2 many CASSLAGGGRNEQFF TGTGCCAGCAGCTTAGCAGGCGGCGGGAGAAATGAGCAGTTCTTC
TRBJ2-3 TRBV5-1 NA medium-sized CASSFEARMSTDTQYF TGCGCCAGCAGCTTCGAGGCCCGGATGTCAACAGATACGCAGTATTTT
TRBJ2-7 TRBV7-6 TRBD2 many CASSLSPGEGYEQYF TGTGCCAGCAGCTTAAGCCCCGGGGAGGGTTACGAGCAGTACTTC
TRBJ2-5 TRBV5-1 TRBD2 medium-sized CASSSPFLAGWEETQYF TGCGCCAGCAGCTCTCCCTTCTTAGCGGGATGGGAAGAGACCCAGTACTTC
TRBJ1-2 TRBV6-5 TRBD1 medium-sized CASSTQGHDGYGYTF TGTGCCAGCAGTACACAGGGGCATGATGGCTATGGCTACACCTTC
TRBJ1-2 TRBV28 NA many CASSFGQYGYTF TGTGCCAGCAGTTTTGGACAGTATGGCTACACCTTC
TRBJ2-3 TRBV5-1 NA medium-sized CASSSLYGGKADTQYF TGCGCCAGCAGCTCACTCTACGGCGGGAAAGCAGATACGCAGTATTTT
TRBJ1-5 TRBV7-2 TRBD1 medium-sized CASTRQGYSNQPQHF TGTGCCAGCACCAGACAGGGTTATAGCAATCAGCCCCAGCATTTT
TRBJ2-3 TRBV10-1 NA many CASSVWGKSPDTQYF TGCGCCAGCAGTGTGTGGGGTAAAAGCCCAGATACGCAGTATTTT
TRBJ2-7 TRBV29-1 TRBD2 medium-sized CSVSGLAGATDEQYF TGCAGCGTCTCCGGACTAGCGGGAGCCACGGACGAGCAGTACTTC
TRBJ2-7 TRBV3-1 NA NA CASSQAAGAYEQYF TGTGCCAGCAGCCAGGCGGCCGGGGCCTACGAGCAGTACTTC
TRBJ2-1 TRBV19 TRBD2 many CASSIPGLYEQFF TGTGCCAGTAGTATTCCGGGACTATATGAGCAGTTCTTC
TRBJ2-3 TRBV7-8 TRBD1 NA CASSLGYPGQGYTDTQYF TGTGCCAGCAGCTTAGGGTACCCGGGACAGGGGTACACAGATACGCAGTATTTT
TRBJ2-6 TRBV28 TRBD1 many CASRRQGPPGGANVLTF TGTGCCAGCAGACGACAGGGTCCCCCTGGGGGGGCCAACGTCCTGACTTTC
TRBJ2-7 TRBV20-1 TRBD2 medium-sized CSARGVSSGNYEQYF TGCAGTGCTAGAGGGGTCTCTAGCGGGAACTACGAGCAGTACTTC
TRBJ2-1 TRBV7-6 TRBD2 many CASSPVGLAGEPEFF TGTGCCAGCAGCCCTGTTGGGCTAGCGGGAGAACCAGAGTTCTTC
TRBJ1-2 TRBV29-1 TRBD1 medium-sized CSVEGTGTYGYTF TGCAGCGTTGAGGGGACAGGGACTTATGGCTACACCTTC
TRBJ1-2 TRBV6-1 TRBD1 many CASSDFDRDGDGYTF TGTGCCAGCAGTGATTTCGACAGGGACGGGGATGGCTACACCTTC
TRBJ1-2 TRBV5-5 NA NA CASTGGLVWSYTF TGTGCCAGCACCGGTGGGCTAGTATGGAGCTACACCTTC
TRBJ2-2 TRBV7-2 NA medium-sized CASSPPTGWGAGELFF TGTGCCAGCAGCCCGCCGACAGGGTGGGGGGCCGGGGAGCTGTTTTTT
TRBJ1-4 TRBV5-5 NA medium-sized CASSLGGLGEKLFF TGTGCCAGCAGCTTGGGAGGGCTCGGTGAAAAACTGTTTTTT
TRBJ1-3 TRBV20-1 NA many CSARLGGSGNTIYF TGCAGTGCCCGCCTAGGGGGGTCTGGAAACACCATATATTTT
TRBJ2-5 TRBV25-1 NA medium-sized CASTGGRAREETQYF TGTGCCAGCACTGGGGGCCGGGCACGTGAAGAGACCCAGTACTTC
TRBJ2-7 TRBV7-2 NA NA CASSVAERYEQYF TGTGCCAGCAGCGTGGCGGAGAGATACGAGCAGTACTTC
TRBJ2-7 TRBV29-1 TRBD2 medium-sized CSVRTSGTSEQYF TGCAGCGTGCGGACTAGCGGGACCAGTGAGCAGTACTTC
TRBJ2-2 TRBV27 NA many CASSPGTGLGANTGELFF TGTGCCAGCAGCCCCGGAACAGGGTTGGGGGCGAACACCGGGGAGCTGTTTTTT
TRBJ2-7 TRBV6-1 NA NA CASIGAGPSEQYF TGTGCCAGCATCGGGGCAGGCCCCTCCGAGCAGTACTTC
TRBJ2-6 TRBV18 NA many CASSPLANSGANVLTF TGTGCCAGCTCACCGCTTGCGAACTCTGGGGCCAACGTCCTGACTTTC
TRBJ1-1 TRBV18 NA many CASSPGNRRMNTEAFF TGTGCCAGCTCACCGGGAAACAGGCGGATGAACACTGAAGCTTTCTTT
TRBJ1-3 TRBV20-1 NA medium-sized CSGGDSGNTIYF TGCAGTGGGGGGGACTCTGGAAACACCATATATTTT
TRBJ1-6 TRBV5-1 NA many CASSGTGTQNSPLHF TGCGCCAGCAGCGGGACCGGGACACAGAATTCACCCCTCCACTTT
TRBJ2-7 TRBV5-1 TRBD2 medium-sized CASSGAGGINEQYF TGCGCCAGCAGCGGAGCGGGAGGTATAAACGAGCAGTACTTC
TRBJ2-3 TRBV10-3 NA medium-sized CAISGTATDTQYF TGTGCCATCAGTGGAACAGCCACAGATACGCAGTATTTT
TRBJ2-3 TRBV5-1 TRBD2 NA CASRFTSDTDTQYF TGCGCCAGCAGATTTACTAGCGACACAGATACGCAGTATTTT
TRBJ2-7 TRBV9 NA many CASSPPDRHYEQYF TGTGCCAGCAGCCCCCCGGACCGGCACTACGAGCAGTACTTC
TRBJ1-5 TRBV7-2 TRBD1 many CASSRTGERQPQHF TGTGCCAGCAGCCGGACAGGGGAACGACAGCCCCAGCATTTT
TRBJ1-5 TRBV4-1 NA medium-sized CASSQDEGVPNQPQHF TGCGCCAGCAGCCAAGATGAAGGGGTCCCCAATCAGCCCCAGCATTTT
TRBJ2-2 TRBV25-1 TRBD1 many CASSDPTGQVQNTGELFF TGTGCCAGCAGTGATCCGACAGGACAGGTCCAGAACACCGGGGAGCTGTTTTTT
TRBJ2-1 TRBV10-3 NA many CAIRGGSYNEQFF TGTGCCATCAGGGGGGGTTCCTACAATGAGCAGTTCTTC
TRBJ1-5 TRBV11-2 NA many CASSQGGFQPQHF TGTGCCAGCAGTCAAGGGGGTTTTCAGCCCCAGCATTTT
TRBJ1-5 TRBV28 NA many CASMANQPQHF TGTGCCAGCATGGCGAATCAGCCCCAGCATTTT
TRBJ1-2 TRBV7-8 NA many CASSLDGLETF TGTGCCAGCAGCTTAGATGGGTTAGAAACCTTC
TRBJ2-5 TRBV12-3/TRBV12-4 TRBD2 many CASSPKGTSGQETQYF TGTGCCAGCAGCCCTAAGGGGACTAGCGGACAAGAGACCCAGTACTTC
TRBJ2-5 TRBV7-2 TRBD2 many CVSSQIRGGRETQYF TGTGTCAGCAGCCAGATCCGGGGGGGAAGGGAGACCCAGTACTTC